This TCR beta chain was captured in a study of blood T cell repertoires in COVID-19 (dated by TCRdb to 2020 to 2021). For the wider study: Samples covering the acute and convalescent phases of COVID-19 were provided by collaborators in the United States, Italy and Spain. The material from the prospective study consisted of cDNA or gDNA derived from T cells, B-cell-depleted T cells, or PBMCs. The dataset comprised deeply sampled blood TCRbeta repertoires from subjects exposed to, actively infected with, or recovered from COVID-19. The repertoires were released in a freely available public database intended as a resource for research on the immune response to SARS-CoV-2. Samples came from the ongoing ImmuneRACE study (first 160 participants) plus 1,254 subjects from 6 global collaborators. Sample metadata almost always included a de-identified subject ID, COVID-19 status, age in years and sex. Where available, HLA class I and class II types were taken from metadata supplied by the sample provider and were not determined by assay-based typing. What the authors observed across the whole study: The amount of clinical and demographic metadata varied by source and participant and was provided uncurated.

Each collaborating institution followed its own protocols to collect whole blood in K2EDTA tubes. For TCRbeta analysis, collaborators shipped samples as frozen whole blood, isolated PBMCs, or DNA extracted from either of those sample types. The junction shows trimming of 8 bases on V and 9 bases on J, plus 23 bases between the germline ends. According to the germline V gene (reference sequence), CDR1 reads MNHNY and CDR2 reads SVGAGI. The CDR3 contains 15 residues, cysteine and phenylalanine counted. The retained sequence is limited to the CDR3, 45 bases, with the frame set at the first base. Concerning this clone itself: Its target antigen remains unknown. Per-nucleotide qualities are absent, and no much larger clonotype sits a single base away.

The immunoSEQ Assay, a bias-controlled multiplex PCR, was used to amplify TCRbeta CDR3 regions from genomic DNA. Concerning the study's data processing: The number of nucleated cells in each sample was estimated from the amplification of reference gene primers within the assay. To quantify the absolute abundance of each unique TCRbeta CDR3 rearrangement, sequence reads were collapsed and filtered. For each sample, productive Simpson clonality was calculated by taking the square root of Simpson's diversity index across productive rearrangements. The table comes from immuneACCESS by way of TCRdb, which keeps in-frame sequences with V and J called. Part of the clones is missing from these tables; in studies checked, under half for an unresolved V gene and the rest for unknown reasons. For V, J and clone size, that table is used; D and trimming come from the DNA. The sample data list fewer than 300,000 clones, and more than 65% of these were observed just once. The top ten constitute roughly 3.1% of the sample.

In this chain, TRBV6-6 is recombined with TRBJ2-1; the D segment could be TRBD1, given 7 matching bases. The receptor was isolated from a woman aged 18 to 35 with acute or convalescent COVID-19. Sequencing was done on a sample of peripheral blood. The CDR3 region has the sequence CASQRDSFIGSEQFF. The nucleotide sequence is TGTGCCAGCCAAAGGGACAGCTTCATCGGGAGTGAGCAGTTCTTC.